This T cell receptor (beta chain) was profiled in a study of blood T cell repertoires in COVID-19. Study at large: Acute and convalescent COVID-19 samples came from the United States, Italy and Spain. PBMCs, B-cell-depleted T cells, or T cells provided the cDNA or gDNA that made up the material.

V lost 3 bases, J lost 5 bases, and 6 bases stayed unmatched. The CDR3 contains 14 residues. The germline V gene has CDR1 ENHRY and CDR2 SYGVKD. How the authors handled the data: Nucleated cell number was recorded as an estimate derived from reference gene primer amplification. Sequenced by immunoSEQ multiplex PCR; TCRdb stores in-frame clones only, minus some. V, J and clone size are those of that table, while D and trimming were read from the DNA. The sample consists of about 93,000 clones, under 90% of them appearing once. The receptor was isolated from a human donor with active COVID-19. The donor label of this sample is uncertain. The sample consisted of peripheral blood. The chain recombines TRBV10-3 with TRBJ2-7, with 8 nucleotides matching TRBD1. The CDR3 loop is CAISDPQGANEQYF. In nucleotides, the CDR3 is TGTGCCATCAGTGACCCCCAGGGGGCGAACGAGCAGTACTTC.